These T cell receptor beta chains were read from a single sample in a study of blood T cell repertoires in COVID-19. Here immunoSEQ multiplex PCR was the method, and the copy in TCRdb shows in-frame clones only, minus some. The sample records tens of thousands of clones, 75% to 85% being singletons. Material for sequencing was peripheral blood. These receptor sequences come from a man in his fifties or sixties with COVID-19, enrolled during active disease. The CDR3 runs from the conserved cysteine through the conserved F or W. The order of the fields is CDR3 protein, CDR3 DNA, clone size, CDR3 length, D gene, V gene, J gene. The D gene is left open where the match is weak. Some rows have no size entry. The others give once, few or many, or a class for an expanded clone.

CDR3aa: CASSLAGGGTGELFF; CDR3nt: TGTGCCAGCAGTTTAGCGGGAGGAGGTACCGGGGAGCTGTTTTTT; abundance: .; len: 15; d_gene: TRBD2; v_gene: TRBV28; j_gene: TRBJ2-2
CDR3aa: CASSQDDYTRIIQYF; CDR3nt: TGCGCCAGCAGCCAAGATGACTACACGAGGATCATTCAGTACTTC; abundance: .; len: 15; d_gene: .; v_gene: TRBV4-1; j_gene: TRBJ2-4
CDR3aa: CASSVGGGAYNEQFF; CDR3nt: TGTGCCAGCAGCGTAGGGGGCGGGGCCTACAATGAGCAGTTCTTC; abundance: .; len: 15; d_gene: .; v_gene: TRBV9; j_gene: TRBJ2-1
CDR3aa: CASSPWSSYEQYF; CDR3nt: TGTGCCAGCTCACCGTGGAGCTCCTACGAGCAGTACTTC; abundance: .; len: 13; d_gene: .; v_gene: TRBV18; j_gene: TRBJ2-7
CDR3aa: CASWDPSAGSYEQYF; CDR3nt: TGTGCCAGCTGGGACCCCTCCGCGGGGTCCTACGAGCAGTACTTC; abundance: once; len: 15; d_gene: .; v_gene: TRBV27; j_gene: TRBJ2-7
CDR3aa: CASSLAPGQGARSSYEQYF; CDR3nt: TGTGCCAGCAGCTTAGCTCCGGGACAGGGGGCGCGGTCCTCCTACGAGCAGTACTTC; abundance: .; len: 19; d_gene: TRBD1; v_gene: TRBV7-8; j_gene: TRBJ2-7
CDR3aa: CASSPGEDRATYEQYF; CDR3nt: TGTGCCAGCAGTCCCGGTGAGGACAGAGCGACCTACGAGCAGTACTTC; abundance: .; len: 16; d_gene: .; v_gene: TRBV7-6; j_gene: TRBJ2-7
CDR3aa: CASSLAEQGGYEQYF; CDR3nt: TGCGCCAGCAGCTTGGCCGAACAGGGAGGGTACGAGCAGTACTTC; abundance: few; len: 15; d_gene: .; v_gene: TRBV5-1; j_gene: TRBJ2-7
CDR3aa: CASSERNWPEAFF; CDR3nt: TGTGCCAGCAGCGAGAGGAATTGGCCTGAAGCTTTCTTT; abundance: .; len: 13; d_gene: .; v_gene: TRBV5-4; j_gene: TRBJ1-1
CDR3aa: CASSQAWGGFDEQYF; CDR3nt: TGTGCCAGCAGCCAAGCCTGGGGGGGGTTCGACGAGCAGTACTTC; abundance: .; len: 15; d_gene: TRBD2; v_gene: TRBV28; j_gene: TRBJ2-7
CDR3aa: CATSDSAGGGSKNIQYF; CDR3nt: TGTGCCACCAGTGATTCGGCGGGAGGCGGGAGCAAAAACATTCAGTACTTC; abundance: .; len: 17; d_gene: TRBD2; v_gene: TRBV24-1; j_gene: TRBJ2-4
CDR3aa: CASSGQKDSSYEQYF; CDR3nt: TGTGCCAGCAGTGGTCAGAAGGACAGTTCCTACGAGCAGTACTTC; abundance: .; len: 15; d_gene: .; v_gene: TRBV2; j_gene: TRBJ2-7
CDR3aa: CAISELAGDTDTQYF; CDR3nt: TGTGCCATCAGTGAACTAGCGGGAGACACAGATACGCAGTATTTT; abundance: .; len: 15; d_gene: TRBD2; v_gene: TRBV10-3; j_gene: TRBJ2-3
CDR3aa: CASSQERPRLKTPEAFF; CDR3nt: TGCGCCAGCAGCCAAGAAAGGCCGCGGCTTAAAACGCCTGAAGCTTTCTTT; abundance: .; len: 17; d_gene: .; v_gene: TRBV4-1; j_gene: TRBJ1-1
CDR3aa: CASRGAGGDQETQYF; CDR3nt: TGTGCCAGCAGAGGGGCGGGAGGGGACCAAGAGACCCAGTACTTC; abundance: .; len: 15; d_gene: TRBD2; v_gene: TRBV4-2; j_gene: TRBJ2-5
CDR3aa: CASSPVGGFVEKLFF; CDR3nt: TGTGCCAGCAGTCCTGTGGGGGGGTTCGTTGAAAAACTGTTTTTT; abundance: .; len: 15; d_gene: .; v_gene: TRBV28; j_gene: TRBJ1-4
CDR3aa: CSAGGPVADYQPQHF; CDR3nt: TGCAGTGCTGGTGGGCCCGTCGCCGACTATCAGCCCCAGCATTTT; abundance: .; len: 15; d_gene: .; v_gene: TRBV20-1; j_gene: TRBJ1-5
CDR3aa: CASSSLFDGQGTEAFF; CDR3nt: TGCGCCAGCAGCTCCCTATTCGACGGACAGGGCACTGAAGCTTTCTTT; abundance: .; len: 16; d_gene: TRBD1; v_gene: TRBV5-1; j_gene: TRBJ1-1
CDR3aa: CASSFGQPGHPNTEAFF; CDR3nt: TGTGCCAGCAGTTTTGGTCAGCCGGGACACCCGAACACTGAAGCTTTCTTT; abundance: .; len: 17; d_gene: .; v_gene: TRBV28; j_gene: TRBJ1-1
CDR3aa: CASSLAQGASLSNQPQHF; CDR3nt: TGTGCCAGCAGTTTAGCACAGGGGGCCTCGTTGAGCAATCAGCCCCAGCATTTT; abundance: .; len: 18; d_gene: TRBD1; v_gene: TRBV28; j_gene: TRBJ1-5
CDR3aa: CASSFGGYGGYTF; CDR3nt: TGTGCCAGCAGTTTCGGGGGGTACGGTGGCTACACCTTC; abundance: .; len: 13; d_gene: .; v_gene: TRBV12-3/TRBV12-4; j_gene: TRBJ1-2
CDR3aa: CASSIGTGGTDTQYF; CDR3nt: TGTGCCAGTAGTATCGGGACAGGGGGTACAGATACGCAGTATTTT; abundance: once; len: 15; d_gene: TRBD1; v_gene: TRBV19; j_gene: TRBJ2-3
CDR3aa: CSVGDRDRVRGYTF; CDR3nt: TGCAGCGTAGGGGACCGGGACAGGGTGAGAGGCTACACCTTC; abundance: .; len: 14; d_gene: TRBD1; v_gene: TRBV29-1; j_gene: TRBJ1-2
CDR3aa: CASSTPDRGLGNTIYF; CDR3nt: TGTGCCAGCAGCACGCCCGACAGGGGGCTAGGAAACACCATATATTTT; abundance: many; len: 16; d_gene: TRBD1; v_gene: TRBV11-2; j_gene: TRBJ1-3
CDR3aa: CVSSSLGGGRTDTQYF; CDR3nt: TGTGTCAGCAGCTCTCTGGGAGGAGGACGCACAGATACGCAGTATTTT; abundance: .; len: 16; d_gene: .; v_gene: TRBV7-9; j_gene: TRBJ2-3
CDR3aa: CASSKTNRGLYEKLFF; CDR3nt: TGTGCCAGCAGCAAAACCAACAGGGGGCTTTATGAAAAACTGTTTTTT; abundance: .; len: 16; d_gene: .; v_gene: TRBV21-1; j_gene: TRBJ1-4
CDR3aa: CAWTPGGGGGNSPLHF; CDR3nt: TGTGCCTGGACACCCGGGGGGGGAGGGGGTAATTCACCCCTCCACTTT; abundance: .; len: 16; d_gene: .; v_gene: TRBV30; j_gene: TRBJ1-6
CDR3aa: CASSEGGSDTGELFF; CDR3nt: TGTGCCAGCAGTGAGGGGGGATCGGACACCGGGGAGCTGTTTTTT; abundance: .; len: 15; d_gene: .; v_gene: TRBV25-1; j_gene: TRBJ2-2
CDR3aa: CASSPTTGNFGMNTEAFF; CDR3nt: TGTGCCAGCTCCCCGACCACAGGGAATTTCGGCATGAACACTGAAGCTTTCTTT; abundance: once; len: 18; d_gene: .; v_gene: TRBV18; j_gene: TRBJ1-1
CDR3aa: CAWSKDWPNTGELFF; CDR3nt: TGTGCCTGGAGTAAGGACTGGCCGAACACCGGGGAGCTGTTTTTT; abundance: .; len: 15; d_gene: .; v_gene: TRBV30; j_gene: TRBJ2-2
CDR3aa: CASSSGSDTQYF; CDR3nt: TGTGCCAGCAGCAGCGGGAGCGATACGCAGTATTTT; abundance: .; len: 12; d_gene: TRBD2; v_gene: TRBV7-2; j_gene: TRBJ2-3
CDR3aa: CASSRTGTGRFGTEAFF; CDR3nt: TGTGCCAGCAGCCGTACCGGGACAGGGCGGTTCGGCACTGAAGCTTTCTTT; abundance: .; len: 17; d_gene: TRBD1; v_gene: TRBV11-2; j_gene: TRBJ1-1
CDR3aa: CASSLGGGVYEQYF; CDR3nt: TGTGCCAGCAGCTTAGGTGGGGGGGTCTACGAGCAGTACTTC; abundance: .; len: 14; d_gene: TRBD2; v_gene: TRBV7-2; j_gene: TRBJ2-7
CDR3aa: CASSLGDRLMNTEAFF; CDR3nt: TGTGCCAGCAGCTTAGGAGACAGACTCATGAACACTGAAGCTTTCTTT; abundance: .; len: 16; d_gene: .; v_gene: TRBV11-2; j_gene: TRBJ1-1
CDR3aa: CASSLRRELVIGYNEQFF; CDR3nt: TGTGCCAGCAGTTTGCGACGGGAGCTGGTAATAGGGTACAATGAGCAGTTCTTC; abundance: .; len: 18; d_gene: .; v_gene: TRBV28; j_gene: TRBJ2-1
CDR3aa: CASSPGQLWSGGYTF; CDR3nt: TGTGCCAGTAGCCCCGGACAGCTCTGGTCGGGAGGCTACACCTTC; abundance: few; len: 15; d_gene: .; v_gene: TRBV19; j_gene: TRBJ1-2